The entry that follows covers one TCR beta chain sequence. The CDR3 consists of 12 residues. The ends were cut back, 2 bases at V and 5 bases at J, with 6 bases in the middle. The V gene's germline CDR1 is MDHEN and CDR2 SYDVKM. The data belong to a study of blood T cell repertoires in COVID-19. Study-wide background: Samples of COVID-19 (acute and convalescent) were obtained from the United States, Italy and Spain.

Recovered status applied to Cohort 3 donors who had two consecutive negative PCRs. It also applied to those with clearance or with symptom resolution. Clones were sequenced by immunoSEQ multiplex PCR, and TCRdb holds only the in-frame ones, with some missing. In the table there are approximately 310,000 clones, 89% of which are singletons. The genes are TRBV28 and TRBJ1-2; D not certain. The sequence derives from a man aged 60 to 75 who had recovered from COVID-19. Sequencing was done on a sample of PBMCs or T cells enriched from blood (not recorded which). The CDR3 spells CASSLQDYGYTF. CDR3 DNA: TGTGCCAGCAGTTTACAGGATTATGGCTACACCTTC.